These 22 T cell receptor beta chains were all obtained from the same sample, sequenced in a study of blood T cells in healthy people across ages. With a J-beta primer mix and a sample-barcoded 5' primer, a second PCR ran about 7 to 12 cycles. MiXCR, run by TCRdb on the 5' RACE reads, gives a single entry per CDR3 protein. The table has some 860,000 distinct CDR3 sequences, 56% seen once; the top ten hold about 26%. Sequencing used blood. The receptors originated from a man aged 40-50 years in good health.

The CDR3 sequence: CASSLAGRLGSGTEAFF. CDR3 coding DNA: TGTGCCAGCAGCTTAGCTGGCAGGCTGGGTAGCGGCACTGAAGCTTTCTTT. The rearrangement links TRBV7-9 to TRBJ1-1; no clear D. Germline values: CDR1 SEHNR, CDR2 FQNEAQ (reference sequence). This CDR3 is built from 17 residues. Trimming removed 0 bases from V and 4 bases from J, with 18 bases in between. The full variable domain, rest sourced from reference TRBV7-9 and TRBJ1-1, is DTGVSQNPRHKITKRGQNVTFRCDPISEHNRLYWYRQTLGQGPEFLTYFQNEAQLEKSRLLSDRFSAERPKGSFSTLEIQRTEQGDSAMYLCASSLAGRLGSGTEAFFGQGTRLTVV.

The CDR3, as DNA: TGTGCCGAAGAGAGTTTAAACTCCTACAATGAGCAGTTCTTC. Protein: CAEESLNSYNEQFF. This chain uses TRBV7-2 with TRBJ2-1; no clear D. The length of the CDR3 is 14 residues. Trimming stripped 11 bases from V and 0 bases from J, with 14 bases between. Germline lookup yields CDR1 SGHTA and CDR2 FQGNSA. Full variable domain (rest looked up from reference TRBV7-2 and TRBJ2-1): GAGVSQSPSNKVTEKGKDVELRCDPISGHTALYWYRQSLGQGLEFLIYFQGNSAPDKSGLPSDRFSAERTGGSVSTLTIQRTQQEDSAVYLCAEESLNSYNEQFFGPGTRLTVL.

This clonotype was seen a handful of times. The rearrangement joins TRBV20-1 to TRBJ2-7; 9 bases align to TRBD1. The CDR3 has 16 residues. J lost 3 bases, V lost 2 bases, and 11 bases had no gene match. Germline V gene data show CDR1 as DFQATT and CDR2 as SNEGSKA (reference sequence). CDR3 bases: TGCAGTGCTAGACTAGCCGGGACAGGGAAATACTACGAGCAGTACTTC. This encodes CSARLAGTGKYYEQYF.

The J gene is TRBJ2-3, the V gene TRBV27; D is uncertain. CDR3 length: 12 residues. The germline CDR1 and CDR2 sequences are MNHEY and SMNVEV (reference sequence). With 5 bases removed from V and 6 bases from J, the gap between germline ends came to 9 bases. The CDR3 DNA reads TGTGCCAGCAGTCCGAAAAGGGATACGCAGTATTTT. Residues: CASSPKRDTQYF.

This clonotype was recorded only once. This chain links TRBV28 with TRBJ1-1; D not resolved. This CDR3 contains 16 residues. Germline CDR1 is MDHEN and CDR2 is SYDVKM. V lost 4 bases and J 6 bases, leaving 21 bases between the germline ends. The CDR3 sequence: CASSWSEGSLAAEAFF. The CDR3 DNA sequence: TGTGCCAGCAGTTGGTCTGAGGGAAGCCTCGCGGCTGAAGCTTTCTTT.

This clonotype was seen only a few times. V usage is TRBV20-1 and J usage is TRBJ2-7; tentatively, D is TRBD2 (6 bases). CDR3 length: 15 amino acids. V gave up 4 bases and J gave up 2 bases, with 18 bases separating them. The germline gives CDR1 DFQATT, CDR2 SNEGSKA (reference sequence). CDR3 bases: TGCAGTGCTAAAGGGGTAGCGGAACCAACCTACGAGCAGTACTTC. Protein product: CSAKGVAEPTYEQYF.

The genes are TRBV27 and TRBJ2-7; TRBD2 aligns across 10 bases. Germline assignment: CDR1 MNHEY and CDR2 SMNVEV (reference sequence). The CDR3 consists of 15 residues. V gave up 2 bases and J gave up 2 bases; unmatched junction bases: 3. In DNA form, the CDR3 reads TGTGCCAGCAGTTTAAGGAGCGGGAGGGCCTACGAGCAGTACTTC. This gives the protein CASSLRSGRAYEQYF.

V usage is TRBV4-3 and J usage is TRBJ2-1; possible D gene TRBD1, 6 bases. Germline V gene data show CDR1 as LGHNA and CDR2 as YSLEER. The CDR3 loop spans 16 amino acids. V lost 1 base to trimming and J lost 6 bases, with 16 bases between them. CDR3 bases: TGCGCCAGCAGCCAAGGTGCCGGGACATCCATCAATGAGCAGTTCTTC. Its protein product is CASSQGAGTSINEQFF.

This clonotype was counted ten times or more. The V and J genes are TRBV4-2 and TRBJ2-1; possible D gene TRBD2, 6 bases. From germline, CDR1 is LGHNA and CDR2 YNFKEQ. The CDR3 has 18 amino acids. The V and J ends lost 3 bases and 1 base respectively, with 19 bases between them. This CDR3 is CASSHSIDGGASYNEQFF. The CDR3 DNA reads as TGTGCCAGCAGCCACTCTATCGACGGGGGAGCGTCCTACAATGAGCAGTTCTTC.

This clonotype was observed a handful of times. The chain's CDR3 is CASRPGTGTSYEQYF. The CDR3 DNA reads TGTGCCTCCCGCCCCGGGACAGGGACCTCCTACGAGCAGTACTTC. V gene TRBV10-3 combines with J gene TRBJ2-7; 9 bases align to TRBD1. Germline V gives CDR1 ENHRY, CDR2 SYGVKD. The CDR3 totals 15 residues. Unmatched junction bases numbered 11, after V lost 11 bases and J lost 0 bases.

V gene TRBV9 combines with J gene TRBJ2-3; 7 bases map to TRBD1. The CDR3 is 16 residues long. Germline V gene sequence: CDR1 SGDLS, CDR2 YYNGEE. V trimming: 2 bases; J trimming: 2 bases; junction bases outside the gene matches: 8. The CDR3 protein is CASSVDRTGLTDTQYF. The CDR3, as DNA: TGTGCCAGCAGCGTGGATCGGACAGGCCTCACAGATACGCAGTATTTT.

The chain is built from TRBV7-6 and TRBJ2-1; TRBD2 aligns across 13 bases. The ends lost 2 bases at V and 2 bases at J; junction bases unmatched: 6. The CDR3 sequence is 18 residues long. Germline V gives CDR1 SGHVS, CDR2 FNYEAQ. CDR3 nucleotide sequence: TGTGCCAGCAGCTTAACTAGCGGGGGGGCTTCTGCCTACAATGAGCAGTTCTTC. This encodes CASSLTSGGASAYNEQFF.

The rearrangement joins TRBV7-9 to TRBJ1-1; D might be TRBD1 (5 bases). The V gene's germline CDR1 is SEHNR and CDR2 FQNEAQ (reference sequence). The CDR3 contains 12 residues. Trimming stripped 8 bases from V and 2 bases from J, with 9 bases between. The CDR3 sequence is CASGGGNTEAFF. Written as DNA, the CDR3 is TGTGCCAGCGGGGGGGGTAACACTGAAGCTTTCTTT.

Only one count was recorded for this clonotype. The genes are TRBV28 and TRBJ2-1; 11 bases fit TRBD2. The CDR3 length is 17 residues. Per germline, CDR1 MDHEN and CDR2 SYDVKM. V was pared by 11 bases and J by 0 bases, with 12 bases of the junction left unmatched. CDR3 nucleotides: TGTGCCCTAATGGGTAGCGGGGGGGAAAGCTCCTACAATGAGCAGTTCTTC. Translated: CALMGSGGESSYNEQFF. The complete variable domain, with remaining parts taken from reference TRBV28 and TRBJ2-1, reads DVKVTQSSRYLVKRTGEKVFLECVQDMDHENMFWYRQDPGLGLRLIYFSYDVKMKEKGDIPEGYSVSREKKERFSLILESASTNQTSMYLCALMGSGGESSYNEQFFGPGTRLTVL.

With respect to this clonotype: This could be a read error, since a much larger clone is one nucleotide away. The V gene is TRBV29-1, the J gene TRBJ2-1; the D is unclear. The germline V gene has CDR1 SQVTM and CDR2 ANQGSEA. Trimming left V 4 bases short and J 10 bases short, with 11 bases between. CDR3 length: 11 amino acids. CDR3 nucleotide sequence: TGCAGCGTTGCACAGTACTACGAGCAGTTCTTC. Translating gives CSVAQYYEQFF.

The chain has TRBV20-1 and TRBJ2-1, with a weak D call TRBD2 (6 bases). Germline lookup yields CDR1 DFQATT and CDR2 SNEGSKA (reference sequence). V lost 6 bases, J lost 0 bases, and 15 bases lay in between. CDR3 size: 15 residues. CDR3 bases: TGCAGTGCGCACGCGGGATCGACCTCCTACAATGAGCAGTTCTTC. It is translated as CSAHAGSTSYNEQFF.

The chain employs TRBV15 and TRBJ1-1; D unresolved. This CDR3 has 13 amino acids. Germline assignment: CDR1 LNHNV and CDR2 YYDKDF (reference sequence). Between the trimmed V and J ends, which lost 9 bases and 0 bases, there was a span of 11 bases. DNA for the CDR3: TGTGCCACGGGTGGTCAGGTGAACACTGAAGCTTTCTTT. Its protein is CATGGQVNTEAFF. Full variable domain (outside the CDR3, taken from reference TRBV15 and TRBJ1-1): DAMVIQNPRYQVTQFGKPVTLSCSQTLNHNVMYWYQQKSSQAPKLLFHYYDKDFNNEADTPDNFQSRRPNTSFCFLDIRSPGLGDTAMYLCATGGQVNTEAFFGQGTRLTVV.

In the case of this clonotype: As the CDR3 is not closed by the conserved phenylalanine or tryptophan, this likely results from a read error. V usage is TRBV29-1 and J usage is TRBJ2-1, with 7 bases matching TRBD2. In germline, CDR1 is SQVTM, CDR2 ANQGSEA. This CDR3 spans 14 amino acids. J was trimmed by 5 bases and V by 7 bases; bases with no gene match: 11. The CDR3 DNA follows: TGCAGCGCCCTCCGGGACTATTCTGACAATGAGCAGTTCTCC. Its translation: CSALRDYSDNEQFS.

The J gene is TRBJ2-7, the V gene TRBV6-6; D perhaps matches TRBD2 (6 bases). Trimming stripped 4 bases from V and 2 bases from J, with 18 bases between. This CDR3 comprises 16 residues. In germline, CDR1 is MNHNY, CDR2 SVGAGI (reference sequence). The CDR3 DNA reads TGTGCCAGCAGTTCCCACGCAAGCGGGCAGACCTACGAGCAGTACTTC. Translation: CASSSHASGQTYEQYF.

The chain recombines TRBV6-5 with TRBJ1-2, with D unresolved. Germline CDR1 and CDR2: MNHEY and SVGAGI. V lost 0 bases, J lost 4 bases, and 12 bases lay in between. CDR3 length equals 15 residues. CDR3 sequence reads: CASSYSWEVVYGYTF. The CDR3 DNA is TGTGCCAGCAGTTACTCATGGGAGGTGGTCTATGGCTACACCTTC.

This sequence joins TRBV10-2 and TRBJ2-7, with D perhaps assigned TRBD1 or TRBD2 (5 bases each). V was shortened by 3 bases and J by 6 bases, with 15 bases between the two germline ends. The CDR3 sequence is 14 residues long. Germline CDR1 WSHSY, CDR2 SAAADI. The CDR3 loop reads CASSEDFIGGEQYF. The CDR3 DNA sequence: TGCGCCAGCAGTGAAGACTTCATTGGGGGCGAGCAGTACTTC.

V is TRBV3-1 and J is TRBJ2-5; D not certain. Germline loops: CDR1 LGHDT, CDR2 YNNKEL (reference sequence). V gave up 4 bases and J gave up 2 bases, with 14 bases separating them. This CDR3 region has 15 residues. The CDR3 DNA follows: TGTGCCAGCAGCCCCGAACTCTCGTTACAAGAGACCCAGTACTTC. Amino acid sequence: CASSPELSLQETQYF.